The text below deals with one T cell receptor beta chain. Sampled blood was obtained at baseline, cycle 4 day 1, and cycle 7 day 1. The sample is drawn from a study of OX40 agonist ivuxolimab in advanced cancers. Profiled with immunoSEQ multiplex PCR; TCRdb holds only in-frame clones, not every one. Counted here are about 99,000 clones, about 91% occurring once; the ten biggest clones make up 0.25% to 0.35%. The CDR3 length is 12 residues. V was cut by 5 bases and J by 7 bases, with 11 bases left in between. CDR1 MNHNS and CDR2 SASEGT come from the germline V gene. The chain carries TRBV6-1 and TRBJ1-2; D is ambiguous. This TCR derives from an adult with an advanced solid tumor such as melanoma, head and neck, liver or kidney cancer. The sample was CD4+ or CD8+ T cells sorted from blood, taken in a trial of the OX40 agonist ivuxolimab. CDR3 residues: CASSFDTFGYTF. CDR3 nucleotide sequence: TGTGCCAGCAGTTTTGACACTTTTGGCTACACCTTC.